The next 4 T cell receptor beta chains were all read from a single sample in a study of liver allograft versus peripheral blood T cells. Across the study: Comparing T cell receptor repertoires in transplanted livers with those in recipients' peripheral blood was part of the design.

TCRdb fed the reads into MiXCR, producing one record per CDR3 protein. This sample has 13,000 or so distinct CDR3 sequences; approximately 17% occur once, and the top ten carry roughly 13%. These receptors came from a human patient who had a liver transplant. Some T cells may be transferred from the graft donor.

The chain recombines TRBV3-1 with TRBJ2-6; D unclear. Trimming took off 5 bases at V and 0 bases at J, with 8 bases between the two ends. The CDR3 consists of 15 residues. Per germline, CDR1 LGHDT and CDR2 YNNKEL (reference sequence). DNA for the CDR3: TGTGCCAGCAGCTCCGAAGGCTCTGGGGCCAACGTCCTGACTTTC. This sequence encodes CASSSEGSGANVLTF.

Many counts were recorded for this clonotype. The gene calls are TRBV6-6 and TRBJ2-1, with 11 bases lining up with TRBD2. CDR1 is MNHNY and CDR2 is SVGAGI in the germline V gene (reference sequence). This CDR3 is 17 amino acids long. Trimming took 4 bases from V and 9 from J; bases not matched to a gene: 14. CDR3 DNA: TGTGCCAGCAGTTTTCCGCCCGGGACTAGCGGCGAAGGTGAGCAGTTCTTC. Translating gives CASSFPPGTSGEGEQFF.

The chain uses TRBV11-2 and TRBJ2-2; the D gene could be TRBD1 or TRBD2 (5 bases each). Germline assignment: CDR1 SGHAT and CDR2 FQNNGV. V was pared by 8 bases and J by 0 bases, with 7 bases between. CDR3 size: 13 residues. The CDR3 DNA is TGTGCCAGCTTGGGACCGAACACCGGGGAGCTGTTTTTT. This encodes CASLGPNTGELFF.

The chain recombines TRBV28 with TRBJ1-5, with 10 nucleotides matching TRBD1. The J segment lost 4 bases and the V segment lost 4 bases, leaving 16 bases of the junction unmatched. CDR3 size: 19 residues. The germline gives CDR1 MDHEN, CDR2 SYDVKM. For the CDR3, the DNA is TGTGCCAGCAGTTCGTACACTCCGGGACAGGGGTTTACTAATCAGCCCCAGCATTTT. Amino acids: CASSSYTPGQGFTNQPQHF. The full variable domain, rest sourced from reference TRBV28 and TRBJ1-5, is DVKVTQSSRYLVKRTGEKVFLECVQDMDHENMFWYRQDPGLGLRLIYFSYDVKMKEKGDIPEGYSVSREKKERFSLILESASTNQTSMYLCASSSYTPGQGFTNQPQHFGDGTRLSIL.